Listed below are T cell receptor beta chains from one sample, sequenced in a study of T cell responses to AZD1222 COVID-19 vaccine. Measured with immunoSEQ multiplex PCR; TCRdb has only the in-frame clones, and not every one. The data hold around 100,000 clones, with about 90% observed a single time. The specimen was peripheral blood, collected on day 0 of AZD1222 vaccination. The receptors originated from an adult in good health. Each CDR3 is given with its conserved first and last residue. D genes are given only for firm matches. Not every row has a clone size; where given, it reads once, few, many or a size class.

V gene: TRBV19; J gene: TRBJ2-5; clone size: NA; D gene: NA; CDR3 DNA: TGTGCCAGTAGAGGGATGATTGAAGAGACCCAGTACTTC; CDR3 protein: CASRGMIEETQYF
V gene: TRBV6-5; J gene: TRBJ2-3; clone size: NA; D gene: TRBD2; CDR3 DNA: TGTGCCAGCAGCTTTGGGGGAGGGGATACGCAGTATTTT; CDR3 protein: CASSFGGGDTQYF
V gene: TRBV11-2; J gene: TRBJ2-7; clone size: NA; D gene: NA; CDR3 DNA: TGTGCCAGCAGCCGGTATCGCGGTGGCTACGAGCAGTACTTC; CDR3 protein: CASSRYRGGYEQYF
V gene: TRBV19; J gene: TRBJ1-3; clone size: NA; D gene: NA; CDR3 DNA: TGTGCCAGTAGTATAGGTGGGGTACGCTCTGGAAACACCATATATTTT; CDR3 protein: CASSIGGVRSGNTIYF
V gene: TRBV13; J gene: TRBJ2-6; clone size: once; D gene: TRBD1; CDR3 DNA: TGTGCCAGCAGCTTAAGGACAGGGCGATCCTCTGGGGCCAACGTCCTGACTTTC; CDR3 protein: CASSLRTGRSSGANVLTF
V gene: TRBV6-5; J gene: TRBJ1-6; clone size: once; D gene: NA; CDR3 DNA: TGTGCCAGCAGTTACTTCAATAATTCACCCCTCCACTTT; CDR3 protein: CASSYFNNSPLHF
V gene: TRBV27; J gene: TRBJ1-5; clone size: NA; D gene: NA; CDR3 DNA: TGTGCCAGCAGTTTATGGGGCAATCAGCCCCAGCATTTT; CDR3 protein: CASSLWGNQPQHF
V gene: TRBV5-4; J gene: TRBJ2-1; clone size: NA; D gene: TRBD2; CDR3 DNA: TGTGCCAGCAGCTTGCCAGCGGGGGGCGGTCTAAATGAGCAGTTCTTC; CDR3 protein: CASSLPAGGGLNEQFF
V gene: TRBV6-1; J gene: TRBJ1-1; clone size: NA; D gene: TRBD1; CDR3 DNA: TGTGCCAGCACAAACAGGGGGGGCACTGAAGCTTTCTTT; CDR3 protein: CASTNRGGTEAFF
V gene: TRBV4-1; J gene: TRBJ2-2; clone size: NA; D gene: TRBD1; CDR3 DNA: TGCGCCAGCAGCCAACCCCCAACAGGGGGCACCGGGGAGCTGTTTTTT; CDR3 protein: CASSQPPTGGTGELFF
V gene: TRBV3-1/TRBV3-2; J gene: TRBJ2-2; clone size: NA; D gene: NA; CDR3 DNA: TGTGCCAGCAGCCAAGGGGTAGAGACCGGGGAGCTGTTTTTT; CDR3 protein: CASSQGVETGELFF
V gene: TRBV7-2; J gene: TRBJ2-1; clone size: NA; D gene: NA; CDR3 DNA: TGTGCCAGCAGCTTTAGGCCCGACAGGAGTCCAGACAATGAGCAGTTCTTC; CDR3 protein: CASSFRPDRSPDNEQFF
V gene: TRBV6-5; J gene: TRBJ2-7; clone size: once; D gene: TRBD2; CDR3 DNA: TGTGCCAGCAGATACCGATCTAGCGGGGGCCCCTACGAGCAGTACTTC; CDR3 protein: CASRYRSSGGPYEQYF
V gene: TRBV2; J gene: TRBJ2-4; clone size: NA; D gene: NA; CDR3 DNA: TGTGCCAGCAGTGAAAGGACAGCTCTAGCCAAAAACATTCAGTACTTC; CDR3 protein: CASSERTALAKNIQYF
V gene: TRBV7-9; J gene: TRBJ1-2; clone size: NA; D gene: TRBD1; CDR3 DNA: TGTGCCAGCAGCCCAGGCGGGACAGGGTTTTTACATGGCTACACCTTC; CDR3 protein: CASSPGGTGFLHGYTF
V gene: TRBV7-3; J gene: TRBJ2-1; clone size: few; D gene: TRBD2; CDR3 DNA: TGTGCCAGCAGCTTAACTGTCGGACTAGGTCCCAATGAGCAGTTCTTC; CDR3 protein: CASSLTVGLGPNEQFF
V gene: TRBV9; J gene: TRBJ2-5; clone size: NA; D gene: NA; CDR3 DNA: TGTGCCAGCAGCCCCCCTGGAGGGGGCCTAGAGACCCAGTACTTC; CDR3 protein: CASSPPGGGLETQYF
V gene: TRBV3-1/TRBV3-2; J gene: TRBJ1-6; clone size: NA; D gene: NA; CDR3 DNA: TGTGCCAGCAGCCAAGTAACAAAGCTCGGCGCCTATAATTCACCCCTCCACTTT; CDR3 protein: CASSQVTKLGAYNSPLHF
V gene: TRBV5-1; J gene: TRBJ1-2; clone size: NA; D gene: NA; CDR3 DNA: TGTGCCAGCACCCCTCGGGACTGGCGCGATGGCTACACCTTC; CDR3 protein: CASTPRDWRDGYTF
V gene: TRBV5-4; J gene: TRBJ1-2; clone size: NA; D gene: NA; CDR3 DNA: TGTGCCAGCCATCCCTCCGGGGGCGGAGTTAACTATGGCTACACCTTC; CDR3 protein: CASHPSGGGVNYGYTF
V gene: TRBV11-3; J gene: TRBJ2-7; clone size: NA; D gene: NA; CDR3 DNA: TGTGCCAGCAGCTTTGGTACGGGCGGGTTTGACGAGCAGTACTTC; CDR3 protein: CASSFGTGGFDEQYF